These T cell receptor beta chains were read from a single sample in a study of T cell repertoires in cytomegalovirus infection. MiXCR, applied by TCRdb to the reads, yields one record per CDR3 protein. The sample has roughly 500,000 distinct CDR3 sequences, about 33% seen once. Which antigens these TCRs recognize remains unknown. Material: cultured PBMCs, obtained from culture after CMV antigen stimulation. The source of these receptors is a human donor in good health (CMV status not recorded). Some clones in this sample may be carry-over from other donors' samples. Each CDR3 is given with its conserved first and last residue. Fields, in order: D gene, J gene, V gene, clone size, CDR3 DNA, CDR3 protein. D genes are given only for firm matches. Size values are once, few and many counts, or a class for expanded clones, and some rows have none.

>TRBD2|TRBJ2-5|TRBV7-2|many
TGTGCCAGCAGCTCCTCCGGGACTAGCGGGGGAGGGACCCAGTACTTC
CASSSSGTSGGGTQYF
>TRBD2|TRBJ2-2|TRBV3-1|few
TGTGCCAGCAGAAGGGAGGGGAACACCGGGGAGCTGTTTTTT
CASRREGNTGELFF
>.|TRBJ2-1|TRBV24-1|many
TGTGCCACCAGTGACCTTCAAGCGACTAGGGTCAATGAGCAGTTCTTC
CATSDLQATRVNEQFF
>TRBD2|TRBJ2-1|TRBV12-3/TRBV12-4|many
TGTGCCAGCAGCCGACTAGCGGGAGGGCCGAGTAATGAGCAGTTCTTC
CASSRLAGGPSNEQFF
>TRBD1|TRBJ1-1|TRBV7-2|few
TGTGCCAGCAGCAAACGACAGGGCACTGAAGCTTTCTTT
CASSKRQGTEAFF
>.|TRBJ2-7|TRBV7-2|.
TGTGCCAGCAGCCCCCGGGACGGTGGCTACGAGCAGTACTTC
CASSPRDGGYEQYF
>.|TRBJ2-2|TRBV7-3|few
TGTGCCAGCAGCCGCAATACGGGAAACACCGGGGAGCTGTTTTTT
CASSRNTGNTGELFF
>TRBD1|TRBJ2-1|TRBV6-2/TRBV6-3|few
TGTGCCAGCAGTTTGAACGACAGGGCCCCCTACAATGAGCAGTTCTTC
CASSLNDRAPYNEQFF
>TRBD1|TRBJ1-3|TRBV4-1|.
TGCGCCAGCAGCCAAGTAGAGGGGGCCGGAGGCTCTGGAAACACCATATATTTT
CASSQVEGAGGSGNTIYF
>.|TRBJ1-1|TRBV7-2|many
TGTGCCAGCAGCTTAGCATTTTGGGGGTTCACTGAAGCTTTCTTT
CASSLAFWGFTEAFF
>.|TRBJ1-6|TRBV11-3|.
TGTGCCAGCAGCTTACCACCGGCTAATTCACCCCTCCACTTT
CASSLPPANSPLHF
>TRBD2|TRBJ2-5|TRBV12-3/TRBV12-4|.
TGTGCCAGCAGTGCCGGGACTAGCGGGAGAGGGGAAGAGACCCAGTACTTC
CASSAGTSGRGEETQYF
>TRBD2|TRBJ2-7|TRBV6-5|.
TGTGCCAGCAGTACGGGGGTAGCGGGAGGTCGAGAGCAGTACTTC
CASSTGVAGGREQYF
>.|TRBJ1-2|TRBV12-3/TRBV12-4|once
TGTGCCAGCAGTTTAGCCTCCGGGGCTTATGGCTACACCTTC
CASSLASGAYGYTF
>.|TRBJ1-1|TRBV6-5|few
TGTGCCAGTCGAACGAGGGGCAGGAACACTGAAGCTTTCTTT
CASRTRGRNTEAFF
>.|TRBJ1-6|TRBV12-3/TRBV12-4|.
TGTGCCATCCGCCCCGGTCGGCGAAATTCACCCCTCCACTTT
CAIRPGRRNSPLHF
>TRBD1|TRBJ2-3|TRBV5-5|.
TGTGCCAGCAGCTTCGCGCCGACAGGGAGCACAGATACGCAGTATTTT
CASSFAPTGSTDTQYF
>TRBD1|TRBJ2-2|TRBV7-9|.
TGTGCCAGCAGCTTTCTCGGGACAGCGAACACCGGGGAGCTGTTTTTT
CASSFLGTANTGELFF
>.|TRBJ1-4|TRBV4-1|few
TGCGCCAGCAGCCAAGTAGCACAGGGCCATAAGGAAAAACTGTTTTTT
CASSQVAQGHKEKLFF
>.|TRBJ2-7|TRBV9|few
TGTGCCAGCAGCGTAGGTGTGGGGACCGGCTACGAGCAGTACTTC
CASSVGVGTGYEQYF
>.|TRBJ1-2|TRBV10-3|.
TGTGCCATCAACTTTGGTGGACGGACTGGCTACACCTTC
CAINFGGRTGYTF
>TRBD2|TRBJ2-7|TRBV28|few
TGTGCCAGCAGTTTATGGGTCAAGCGGGAGGCCGATTCCTACGAGCAGTACTTC
CASSLWVKREADSYEQYF
>TRBD1|TRBJ2-1|TRBV28|.
TGTGCCAGCAGTCCCGCGGGACAGGGATCCTACAATGAGCAGTTCTTC
CASSPAGQGSYNEQFF
>TRBD2|TRBJ2-4|TRBV12-3/TRBV12-4|.
TGTGCCAGCACACGGGCGGGAGGGCCCAAAAACATTCAGTACTTC
CASTRAGGPKNIQYF